This T cell receptor beta chain is drawn from a study of T cells in Graves' hyperthyroidism and ophthalmopathy. The wider study: Before any treatment, at initial diagnosis, peripheral blood was collected. Study conclusions and caveats: A model using 13 V-J features told ophthalmopathy apart from stable hyperthyroidism. Onset of ophthalmopathy came a median roughly 6.9 months after the model predicted it.

For this clonotype: Its antigen is unidentified.

The study based diagnoses on clinical symptoms, serum thyroxine and TRAb, thyroid ultrasound and orbital computed tomography. The V end lost 4 bases, the J end lost 6 bases, and 16 bases lay between the germline ends. The CDR3 is made up of 15 amino acids. CDR1 and CDR2 from the germline V gene are SGHRS and YFSETQ. Amplified TCR beta CDR3 regions came from RNA transcripts. An initial round of RT-PCR targeting the TCR CDR3 relied on the HTBI primer set. TCRdb re-called the multiplex PCR reads with MiXCR, one entry per CDR3 protein. The data hold a few hundred thousand distinct CDR3 sequences, with roughly 15% observed a single time.

The chain is built from TRBV5-1 and TRBJ2-2; D might be TRBD2 (7 bases). The sequencing input was blood. The receptor's source is a woman in her fifties or sixties with Graves' ophthalmopathy. The CDR3 DNA reads as TGCGCCAGCAGCGCCACGGGGGGCGAGGCCGGGGAGCTGTTTTTT. Translating it yields CASSATGGEAGELFF.